This T cell receptor beta chain was captured in a study of shared clonotypes between healthy human individuals. Naive CD8 cells were CD45RO-negative, positively selected for CCR7, excluding terminally differentiated effector memory CD45RA+ cells. In the case of this clone: Its target is unknown.

Genomic DNA of each subset was evenly split across several immunoSEQ plates. The protocol was immunoSEQ multiplex PCR, while the TCRdb copy is restricted to in-frame clones and leaves out a portion. The table has about 680,000 clones, approximately 90% seen once. Trimming at V came to 5 bases and at J to 8 bases, leaving 11 bases not matched to a gene. The germline V gene has CDR1 SGHVS and CDR2 FNYEAQ. The CDR3 loop spans 15 amino acids. Findings and caveats of the study: Compared with memory subsets, naive subsets generally had larger estimated richness. It was observed that approximately 5% of naive CD4 clonotypes were shared across several donors. Having only a few donors restricted how much genetic and exposure-history diversity was captured.

The rearrangement links TRBV7-6 to TRBJ2-1, with TRBD2 identical over 8 bases. The clonotype comes from a man in his thirties or forties in good health. The sequenced sample was naive CD8+ T cells sorted from blood. In DNA form, the CDR3 reads TGTGCCAGCAGCAAATTTGATAGCGGGGTGGATGAGCAGTTCTTC. This codes for CASSKFDSGVDEQFF.